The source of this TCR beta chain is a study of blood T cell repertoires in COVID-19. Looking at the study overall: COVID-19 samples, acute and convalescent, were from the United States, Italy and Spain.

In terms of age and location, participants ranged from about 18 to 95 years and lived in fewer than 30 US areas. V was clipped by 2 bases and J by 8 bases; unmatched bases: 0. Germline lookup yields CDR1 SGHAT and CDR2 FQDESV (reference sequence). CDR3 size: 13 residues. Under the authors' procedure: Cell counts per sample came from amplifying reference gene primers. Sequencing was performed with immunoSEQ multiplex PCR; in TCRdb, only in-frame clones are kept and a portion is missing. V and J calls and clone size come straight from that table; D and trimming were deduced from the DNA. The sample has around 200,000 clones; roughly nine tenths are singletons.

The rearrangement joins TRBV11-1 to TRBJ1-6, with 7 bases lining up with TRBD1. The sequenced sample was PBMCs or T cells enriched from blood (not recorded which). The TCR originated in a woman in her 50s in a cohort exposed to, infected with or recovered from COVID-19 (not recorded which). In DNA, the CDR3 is TGTGCCAGCAGCTTACAGGGGGATTCACCCCTCCACTTT. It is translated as CASSLQGDSPLHF.